This T cell receptor (beta chain) came from a study of identical twins. The V gene's germline CDR1 is SGHVS and CDR2 FQNEAQ. V shed 5 bases and J shed 4 bases, with 9 bases lying between them. This CDR3 is built from 13 residues. To note about this clonotype: Its antigen is still unknown.

TCRdb called the 5' RACE reads again in MiXCR, with one record for every CDR3 protein. Altogether 400,000 to 550,000 distinct CDR3 sequences are present, around 24% being singletons, with the ten largest covering 2.9%. Study findings and constraints: Out-of-frame alpha sequences common to twins exhibited a surplus of low generation probability.

These data were also filed under a second study, of T cells expressing NK-cell markers. That paper notes: Obtained from sorted CD3+CD56+NKG2C+, CD3+CD56+NKG2C- and CD3+CD56-NKG2C+ T cells were the TCR beta repertoires.

The sample consisted of CD4+ T cells sorted from blood. The sequence came from a woman younger than 30 in good health. The chain recombines TRBV7-8 with TRBJ1-5; no clear D. This chain's CDR3 is CASSGRRNQPQHF. In DNA form, the CDR3 reads TGTGCCAGCAGCGGACGGAGAAATCAGCCCCAGCATTTT.